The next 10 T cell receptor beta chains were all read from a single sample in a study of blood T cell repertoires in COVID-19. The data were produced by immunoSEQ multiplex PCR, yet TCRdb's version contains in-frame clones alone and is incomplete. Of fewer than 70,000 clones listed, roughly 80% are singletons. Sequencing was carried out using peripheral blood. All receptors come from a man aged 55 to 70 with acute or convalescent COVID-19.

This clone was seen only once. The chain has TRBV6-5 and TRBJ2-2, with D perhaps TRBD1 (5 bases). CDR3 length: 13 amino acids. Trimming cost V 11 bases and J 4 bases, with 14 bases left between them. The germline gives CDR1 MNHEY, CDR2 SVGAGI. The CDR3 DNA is TGTGCCGCTTTTAAAAGGGGCACCGGGGAGCTGTTTTTT. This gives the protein CAAFKRGTGELFF.

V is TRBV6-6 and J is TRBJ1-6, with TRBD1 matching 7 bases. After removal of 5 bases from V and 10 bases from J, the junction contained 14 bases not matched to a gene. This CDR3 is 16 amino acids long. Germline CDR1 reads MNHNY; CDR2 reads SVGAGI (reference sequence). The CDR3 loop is CASSVRRDSQTSPLHF. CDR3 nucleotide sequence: TGTGCCAGCAGTGTTCGCCGGGACAGTCAAACATCACCCCTCCACTTT.

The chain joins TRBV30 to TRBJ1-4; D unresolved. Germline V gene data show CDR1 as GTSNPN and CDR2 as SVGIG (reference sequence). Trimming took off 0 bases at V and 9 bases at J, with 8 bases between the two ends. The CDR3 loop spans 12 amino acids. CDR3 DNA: TGTGCCTGGAGTGTATCGGGGAAAAAACTGTTTTTT. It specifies CAWSVSGKKLFF.

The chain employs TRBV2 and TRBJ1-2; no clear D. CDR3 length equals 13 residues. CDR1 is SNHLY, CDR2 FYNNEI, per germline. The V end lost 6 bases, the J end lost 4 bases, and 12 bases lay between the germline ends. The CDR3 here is CASRNEGSYGYTF. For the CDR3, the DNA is TGTGCCAGCAGGAACGAGGGCAGCTATGGCTACACCTTC.

CDR3 coding DNA: TGCGCCAGCAGCTTGGGAGGGAGTTACGGTGAAAAACTGTTTTTT. Amino acid sequence: CASSLGGSYGEKLFF. The rearrangement joins TRBV5-1 to TRBJ1-4; D is uncertain. Germline-derived CDR1 and CDR2 are SGHRS and YFSETQ. The CDR3 is made up of 15 amino acids. The germline V and J ends were trimmed by 0 bases and 7 bases, with 13 bases remaining between them.

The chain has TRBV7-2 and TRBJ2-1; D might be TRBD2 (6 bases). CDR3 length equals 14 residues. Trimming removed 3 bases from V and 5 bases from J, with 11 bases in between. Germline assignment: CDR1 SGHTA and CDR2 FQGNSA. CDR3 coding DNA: TGTGCCAGCAGCTTCCCGGGACTGCACAATGAGCAGTTCTTC. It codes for CASSFPGLHNEQFF.

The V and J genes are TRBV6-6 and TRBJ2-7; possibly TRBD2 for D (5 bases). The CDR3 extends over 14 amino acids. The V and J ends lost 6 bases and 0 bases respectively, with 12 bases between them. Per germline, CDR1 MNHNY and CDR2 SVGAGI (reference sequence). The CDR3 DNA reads TGTGCCAGCAGAGCAAGCGGACGCTCCTACGAGCAGTACTTC. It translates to CASRASGRSYEQYF.

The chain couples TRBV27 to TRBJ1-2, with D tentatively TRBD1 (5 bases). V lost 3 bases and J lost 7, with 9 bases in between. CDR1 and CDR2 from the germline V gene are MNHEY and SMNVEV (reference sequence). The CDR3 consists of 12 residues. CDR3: CASSFGGGGYTF. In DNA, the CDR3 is TGTGCCAGCAGTTTCGGGGGGGGTGGCTACACCTTC.

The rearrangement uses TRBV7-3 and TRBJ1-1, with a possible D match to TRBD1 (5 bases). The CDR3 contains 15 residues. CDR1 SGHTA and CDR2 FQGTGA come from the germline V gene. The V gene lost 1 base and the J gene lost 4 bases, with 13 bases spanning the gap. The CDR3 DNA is TGTGCCAGCAGCTTAATGTCAGGGATCGGCACTGAAGCTTTCTTT. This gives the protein CASSLMSGIGTEAFF.

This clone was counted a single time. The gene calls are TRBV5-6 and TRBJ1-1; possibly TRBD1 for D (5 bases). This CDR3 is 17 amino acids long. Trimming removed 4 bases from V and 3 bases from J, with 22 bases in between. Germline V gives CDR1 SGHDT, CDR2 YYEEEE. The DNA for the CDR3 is TGTGCCAGCAGCCCCCGCAGAGGCCTTTCAGGGTACACTGAAGCTTTCTTT. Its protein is CASSPRRGLSGYTEAFF.